The 19 T cell receptor beta chains given below trace back to one sample, sequenced in a study of blood T cell repertoires in COVID-19. TCRdb's table, derived via immunoSEQ multiplex PCR, lists solely in-frame clones and lacks some. This table holds over 200,000 clones, approximately 91% found once. Sequences were obtained from peripheral blood. These receptors came from a woman between 55 and 75 years old with acute or convalescent COVID-19.

V is TRBV24-1 and J is TRBJ2-1, with 10 bases that match TRBD1. This CDR3 contains 13 residues. V shed 7 bases and J 10 bases; nucleotides not matched to a gene: 6. CDR1 and CDR2 (germline): KGHDR, SFDVKD. The CDR3, as DNA: TGTGCCACCAGGAAGACAGGGGGCAGCGAGCAGTTCTTC. Translation: CATRKTGGSEQFF.

This clone was picked up a small number of times. V and J are TRBV5-4 and TRBJ2-3; TRBD1 agrees at 7 bases. The CDR3 is 15 amino acids. The germline V gene has CDR1 SGHNT and CDR2 YYREEE (reference sequence). The junction had 1 base not matched to a gene; V was cut back by 0 bases and J by 0 bases. The CDR3 nucleotides read TGTGCCAGCAGCTTGGGACAGGGAAGCACAGATACGCAGTATTTT. The encoded protein is CASSLGQGSTDTQYF.

The chain is built from TRBV30 and TRBJ1-2, with TRBD1 identical over 10 bases. V lost 2 bases and J lost 5; bases outside the gene matches: 5. There are 14 residues in the CDR3. Germline V gives CDR1 GTSNPN, CDR2 SVGIG (reference sequence). DNA of the CDR3: TGTGCCTGGAGTTTCCGACAGGGGGCTTATGGCTACACCTTC. Its translation is CAWSFRQGAYGYTF. The variable domain in full, completed from reference TRBV30 and TRBJ1-2, reads SQTIHQWPATLVQPVGSPLSLECTVEGTSNPNLYWYRQAAGRGLQLLFYSVGIGQISSEVPQNLSASRPQDRQFILSSKKLLLSDSGFYLCAWSFRQGAYGYTFGSGTRLTVV.

J is TRBJ2-7 and V is TRBV5-5; the D is unclear. Germline-derived CDR1 and CDR2 are SGHKS and YYEKEE (reference sequence). The V gene lost 0 bases and the J gene lost 7 bases, with 11 bases spanning the gap. This CDR3 has 13 residues. Here the CDR3 DNA reads TGTGCCAGCAGCTTGGACCCCCCCCGGGAGCAGTACTTC. It yields the protein CASSLDPPREQYF.

The rearrangement links TRBV7-2 to TRBJ2-5, with 9 bases lining up with TRBD1. V shed 5 bases and J 7 bases; nucleotides not matched to a gene: 8. Germline V CDR1 and CDR2: SGHTA, FQGNSA. The CDR3 loop spans 14 amino acids. Here the CDR3 reads CASSMGTGSGTQYF. DNA of the CDR3: TGTGCCAGCAGCATGGGGACAGGGTCCGGGACCCAGTACTTC. Full variable domain (outside the CDR3, taken from reference TRBV7-2 and TRBJ2-5): GAGVSQSPSNKVTEKGKDVELRCDPISGHTALYWYRQSLGQGLEFLIYFQGNSAPDKSGLPSDRFSAERTGGSVSTLTIQRTQQEDSAVYLCASSMGTGSGTQYFGPGTRLLVL.

V gene TRBV19 combines with J gene TRBJ1-2; 8 nucleotides agree with TRBD1. Germline CDR1 reads LNHDA; CDR2 reads SQIVND (reference sequence). After removal of 5 bases from V and 8 bases from J, the junction contained 7 bases not matched to a gene. CDR3 length: 13 residues. CDR3 sequence: CASSPDRATGYTF. The CDR3 DNA follows: TGTGCCAGTAGTCCGGACAGGGCGACGGGCTACACCTTC.

The gene calls are TRBV5-1 and TRBJ2-3; D possibly corresponds to TRBD2 (5 bases). CDR3 length equals 15 residues. CDR1 is SGHRS and CDR2 is YFSETQ in the germline V gene. V was clipped by 4 bases and J by 2 bases, with 14 bases between them. CDR3 residues: CASSPGSANTDTQYF. The CDR3 nucleotides read TGCGCCAGCAGCCCGGGGAGCGCGAACACAGATACGCAGTATTTT. The full variable domain, rest sourced from reference TRBV5-1 and TRBJ2-3, is KAGVTQTPRYLIKTRGQQVTLSCSPISGHRSVSWYQQTPGQGLQFLFEYFSETQRNKGNFPGRFSGRQFSNSRSEMNVSTLELGDSALYLCASSPGSANTDTQYFGPGTRLTVL.

This clone occurred a few times. The chain combines TRBV7-8 with TRBJ1-2, with 7 bases identical to TRBD1. CDR1 SGHVS and CDR2 FQNEAQ come from the germline V gene. J was trimmed by 8 bases and V by 5 bases; bases with no gene match: 17. The CDR3 covers 16 residues. CDR3 DNA sequence: TGTGCCAGCAGCCTATCTCCTCGAAAGACAGGGCGAGGCTACACCTTC. Translated: CASSLSPRKTGRGYTF.

The rearrangement links TRBV28 to TRBJ1-3; D possibly corresponds to TRBD1 (5 bases). The germline V gene has CDR1 MDHEN and CDR2 SYDVKM. V shed 6 bases and J shed 1 base, with 13 bases lying between them. The CDR3 contains 15 residues. CDR3 nucleotide sequence: TGTGCCAGCAGGTTAACCCAGGGTTCTGGAAACACCATATATTTT. As protein: CASRLTQGSGNTIYF.

The chain couples TRBV27 to TRBJ2-3; TRBD2 is a possible D gene (6 bases). The ends were cut back, 2 bases at V and 3 bases at J, with 21 bases in the middle. Germline V gene lookup returns CDR1 MNHEY and CDR2 SMNVEV (reference sequence). CDR3 length equals 18 residues. The CDR3 DNA sequence: TGTGCCAGCAGTTTAACCGTAGCCGGGAGAGGGGAAACAGATACGCAGTATTTT. This codes for CASSLTVAGRGETDTQYF.

V gene TRBV19 combines with J gene TRBJ2-4, with TRBD2 as a possible D gene (6 bases). V lost 3 bases and J 0 bases, leaving 12 bases between the germline ends. Per germline, CDR1 LNHDA and CDR2 SQIVND (reference sequence). This CDR3 contains 16 residues. The CDR3 sequence: CASSMPGLGAKNIQYF. The CDR3, as DNA: TGTGCCAGTAGTATGCCGGGACTTGGAGCCAAAAACATTCAGTACTTC. Drawing the rest from reference TRBV19 and TRBJ2-4, the complete variable domain is DGGITQSPKYLFRKEGQNVTLSCEQNLNHDAMYWYRQDPGQGLRLIYYSQIVNDFQKGDIAEGYSVSREKKESFPLTVTSAQKNPTAFYLCASSMPGLGAKNIQYFGAGTRLSVL.

Comment on this clone: The identical CDR3 is also encoded by other nucleotide sequences in the sample. The chain recombines TRBV15 with TRBJ2-5, with D possibly being TRBD2 (5 bases). V shed 0 bases and J shed 4 bases, with 6 bases lying between them. This CDR3 is built from 13 residues. Germline V gene lookup returns CDR1 LNHNV and CDR2 YYDKDF (reference sequence). This CDR3 is CATSRDRGETQYF. The CDR3 coding sequence is TGTGCCACCAGCAGAGATCGGGGAGAGACCCAGTACTTC.

This chain uses TRBV6-5 with TRBJ1-1; perhaps TRBD1 as D (5 bases). The CDR3 extends over 15 amino acids. Germline assignment: CDR1 MNHEY and CDR2 SVGAGI. Deletions cut 0 bases from V and 5 bases from J, with 13 bases between. The chain's CDR3 is CASSYSIQGLTEAFF. The CDR3 DNA sequence: TGTGCCAGCAGTTACTCGATCCAGGGCCTAACTGAAGCTTTCTTT.

The V call is TRBV28, the J call TRBJ2-7, with D maybe TRBD2 (6 bases). V lost 7 bases, J lost 2 bases, and 21 bases lay in between. Germline values: CDR1 MDHEN, CDR2 SYDVKM. The CDR3 extends over 16 amino acids. This chain's CDR3 is CASTTPGTLGPYEQYF. CDR3 nucleotide sequence: TGTGCCAGCACCACTCCGGGGACTCTGGGCCCCTACGAGCAGTACTTC.

The chain has TRBV5-4 and TRBJ2-3; D ambiguous. Trimming pared 0 bases from V and 0 bases from J, leaving 5 bases between. In germline, CDR1 is SGHNT, CDR2 YYREEE (reference sequence). The CDR3 totals 14 residues. The CDR3 DNA follows: TGTGCCAGCAGCTTGGCGCAGAGCACAGATACGCAGTATTTT. It codes for CASSLAQSTDTQYF.

The CDR3 coding sequence is TGTGCCTGGAGTGTAGGAAGGACAGCTGGTTTAAGCTATGGCTACACCTTC. Encoded protein: CAWSVGRTAGLSYGYTF. The chain couples TRBV30 to TRBJ1-2; D is possibly TRBD1 (6 bases). This CDR3 comprises 17 residues. Trimming left V 0 bases short and J 4 bases short, with 21 bases between. Germline V lookup: CDR1 GTSNPN, CDR2 SVGIG (reference sequence).

This chain links TRBV14 with TRBJ1-1; 7 bases map to TRBD1. The CDR3 is made up of 17 amino acids. V lost 0 bases and J lost 0; bases outside the gene matches: 7. The germline gives CDR1 SGHDN, CDR2 FVKESK. The CDR3 here is CASSQDWGQLLNTEAFF. In nucleotides, the CDR3 is TGTGCCAGCAGCCAAGATTGGGGACAGCTATTGAACACTGAAGCTTTCTTT. Filled out from reference TRBV14 and TRBJ1-1, the complete variable domain reads EAGVTQFPSHSVIEKGQTVTLRCDPISGHDNLYWYRRVMGKEIKFLLHFVKESKQDESGMPNNRFLAERTGGTYSTLKVQPAELEDSGVYFCASSQDWGQLLNTEAFFGQGTRLTVV.

In this sample, this clone turned up a few times. J is TRBJ2-1 and V is TRBV7-8; 12 positions agree with TRBD2. Germline lookup yields CDR1 SGHVS and CDR2 FQNEAQ. V shed 5 bases, J shed 6 bases, and the junction held 5 bases outside the gene matches. There are 15 residues in the CDR3. CDR3 loop: CASSPWTSGINEQFF. CDR3 bases: TGTGCCAGCAGCCCCTGGACTAGCGGGATCAATGAGCAGTTCTTC.

This sequence joins TRBV18 and TRBJ1-4; no clear D. From germline, CDR1 is KGHSH and CDR2 LQKENI. The germline V and J ends were trimmed by 2 bases and 8 bases, with 12 bases remaining between them. This CDR3 contains 14 residues. Here the CDR3 reads CASSPRELGEKLFF. CDR3 sequence (DNA): TGTGCCAGCTCACCAAGGGAGTTGGGAGAAAAACTGTTTTTT.